Described below is a single T cell receptor (beta chain) sequence and its context. Its antigen is currently not known. No base qualities exist here, and no much larger clone lies one base off it. Participants in the prospective study were enrolled through a virtual design, were aged about 18 to 90 years, and lived in roughly 24 United States geographic areas. To assign participants to cohorts, the prospective study relied on clinical history that participants themselves reported in a screening survey and a study questionnaire. In the prospective study, whole blood, serum and a nasopharyngeal or oropharyngeal swab were collected from each participant by mobile phlebotomists. Additional blood draws and questionnaires over a 2-month period could optionally be provided by prospective study participants. Before DNA extraction, blood samples from the prospective study were shipped at room temperature or frozen.

The immunoSEQ Assay, a bias-controlled multiplex PCR, was used to amplify TCRbeta CDR3 regions from genomic DNA. As for how the authors treated the data: Within the assay, amplification of reference gene primers was used to estimate how many nucleated cells each sample contained. Sequence reads were collapsed and filtered to measure the absolute abundance of every unique TCRbeta CDR3 rearrangement. Productive Simpson clonality was computed per sample as the square root of Simpson's diversity index over productive rearrangements. The table comes from immuneACCESS by way of TCRdb, which keeps in-frame sequences with V and J called. Part of the clones is missing from these tables; in studies checked, under half for an unresolved V gene and the rest for unknown reasons. The V and J calls and clone size are taken from that table; D and trimming were inferred from the DNA. The sample yields roughly 250,000 clones; around 88% were counted once. 3% to 4% of the sample is in the top ten clones.

The data belong to a study of blood T cell repertoires in COVID-19 (TCRdb year 2020). In terms of the full investigation: The collaborator samples originated in the United States, Italy and Spain and spanned the acute and convalescent phases of COVID-19. The material from the prospective study consisted of cDNA or gDNA derived from T cells, B-cell-depleted T cells, or PBMCs. The dataset comprised deeply sampled blood TCRbeta repertoires from subjects exposed to, actively infected with, or recovered from COVID-19. A freely available public database, intended as a resource for researchers studying the immune response to SARS-CoV-2, is where the repertoires were released. Samples were obtained from the ongoing ImmuneRACE study (first 160 participants) and from about 1,300 subjects provided by 6 global collaborators. The sample metadata nearly always contained a de-identified subject ID, COVID-19 status, age in years and sex. Where available, HLA class I and class II types were taken from metadata supplied by the sample provider and were not determined by assay-based typing. Study-wide conclusions, independent of this receptor: How much clinical and demographic metadata was included differed by source and by participant, and the metadata was provided uncurated.

Looking up the germline V gene yields CDR1 SGHRS and CDR2 YFSETQ. The junction shows trimming of 4 bases on V and 4 bases on J, and the gene matches do not reach 5 bases of it. The CDR3 has 14 amino acids, counting the end cysteine and phenylalanine. Just CDR3 DNA is preserved here, 42 bases in frame from base 1. This receptor was obtained from a woman aged 40 to 55 with acute COVID-19. This sequence uses TRBV5-1 and TRBJ2-5; 9 middle bases align to TRBD1. Sequencing used PBMCs or T cells enriched from blood (not recorded which). The base sequence is TGCGCCAGCAGCCCATCGGACAGGGGAGAGACCCAGTACTTC. It translates to CASSPSDRGETQYF.